This is a list of T cell receptor beta chains from one sample in a study of T cell responses to AZD1222 COVID-19 vaccine. Data came from immunoSEQ multiplex PCR; TCRdb stores just in-frame clones and leaves some out. The table has 100,000 to 150,000 clones, less than 95% seen once. This specimen was peripheral blood, taken on day 0 of MenACWY control vaccination. These receptors all come from an adult in good health. Each CDR3 is given with its conserved first and last residue. The size entry is marked missing in some rows and otherwise reads once, few, many or a size class.

-,TRBV27,TRBJ1-6,CASTTGGYNSPLHF
-,TRBV20-1,TRBJ2-5,CSASLGRQETQYF
-,TRBV5-1,TRBJ2-1,CASSLAGQGGYNEQFF
-,TRBV9,TRBJ2-2,CASSAGLPTGELFF
-,TRBV30,TRBJ2-2,CAWNTGQITGELFF
-,TRBV27,TRBJ1-2,CASSLFGTGEAGYTF
-,TRBV7-6,TRBJ1-5,CASSSQQGKGQPQHF
-,TRBV7-2,TRBJ2-7,CASSSRRLYEQYF
few,TRBV6-5,TRBJ1-2,CASSYSGQLGYTF
-,TRBV5-6,TRBJ1-1,CASSFQGYMNTEAFF
-,TRBV28,TRBJ2-1,CASTRTGNEQFF
-,TRBV27,TRBJ1-1,CASSLGTVGRTEAFF
once,TRBV20-1,TRBJ1-1,CSARGNTEAFF
-,TRBV4-2,TRBJ2-4,CASSQSLSAKNIQYF
-,TRBV5-5,TRBJ2-1,CASSTGLAGGQVNEQFF
-,TRBV5-1,TRBJ1-1,CASSLAGSMNTEAFF
-,TRBV7-3,TRBJ2-7,CASSPTLAGYDEQYF
once,TRBV3-1/TRBV3-2,TRBJ2-3,CASSHETSTDTQYF
-,TRBV7-9,TRBJ2-7,CASSFDRGGEQYF
-,TRBV5-8,TRBJ1-5,CASSPGSGGSNQPQHF
once,TRBV6-2/TRBV6-3,TRBJ1-1,CASSYSSQDTEAFF
-,TRBV18,TRBJ1-6,CASSLDRDNSPLHF
-,TRBV19,TRBJ2-7,CASRQTGTGIYEQYF
-,TRBV11-2,TRBJ2-1,CASSNRAASPVVEQFF
-,TRBV27,TRBJ1-4,CDTFNEKLFF
-,TRBV19,TRBJ1-6,CASIGGSYNSPLHF
-,TRBV5-8,TRBJ1-2,CASSFGHQSLYGYTF
-,TRBV5-6,TRBJ2-1,CASASGSSYNEQFF
-,TRBV12-3/TRBV12-4,TRBJ2-5,CASSLWGQETQYF
-,TRBV5-3,TRBJ2-7,CARSPRDRPFYEQYF
-,TRBV24-1,TRBJ2-3,CATSVRLINGDTQYF
-,TRBV7-3,TRBJ2-1,CASSLREREGGNEQFF
-,TRBV10-1,TRBJ1-1,CASKVTPNTEAFF
-,TRBV28,TRBJ1-3,CASSTGGTGNTIYF
-,TRBV27,TRBJ1-4,CASSSRDRARGKLFF
-,TRBV28,TRBJ1-5,CASSLGQAGDQPQHF
-,TRBV7-2,TRBJ1-6,CASSSAGLSSYNSPLHF
-,TRBV7-9,TRBJ2-2,CASSLVGLSTGELFF
-,TRBV28,TRBJ1-4,CASSLWAATNEKLFF
-,TRBV7-9,TRBJ2-3,CASSPHSGGADTQYF
-,TRBV5-1,TRBJ2-1,CASRLAAHSYNEQFF
-,TRBV6-2/TRBV6-3,TRBJ2-7,CASSSGSYYEQYF
once,TRBV18,TRBJ2-5,CASSPRQGKETQYF
-,TRBV6-5,TRBJ1-3,CASSYRGISSGNTIYF
-,TRBV6-5,TRBJ2-2,CASNTGGRPGELFF
once,TRBV25-1,TRBJ2-3,CASRDTDTQYF
-,TRBV6-5,TRBJ1-5,CASSYRQGNQPQHF
-,TRBV7-2,TRBJ2-4,CASSHTGGNIQYF
few,TRBV24-1,TRBJ1-5,CATSDPTLGSVNGPQHF
-,TRBV27,TRBJ2-7,CASSLFFDSTPPLYEQYF
few,TRBV28,TRBJ1-5,CASTNTGTVSNQPQHF
-,TRBV28,TRBJ2-3,CASSFMGTVVTDTQYF
-,TRBV12-3/TRBV12-4,TRBJ2-1,CASRPLSDEQFF